The 10 T cell receptor beta chains below all came from one sample that was sequenced in a study of cytomegalovirus exposure and HLA in healthy donors. It was with 60 Vbeta and 13 Jbeta primers that the PCR ran. The method was immunoSEQ multiplex PCR; TCRdb's version includes in-frame clones alone and lacks a portion of them. The sample has over 200,000 clones, roughly 80% seen once. Specimen: PBMCs. The receptor set was obtained from a male donor in good health and CMV-seronegative.

V usage is TRBV7-3 and J usage is TRBJ2-7, with D perhaps matching TRBD2 (6 bases). V was shortened by 3 bases and J by 7 bases, with 16 bases between the two germline ends. Germline CDR1 and CDR2: SGHTA and FQGTGA. The length of the CDR3 is 14 residues. Here the CDR3 reads CASSFEHGGYEQYF. In nucleotides, the CDR3 is TGTGCCAGCAGCTTCGAACATGGAGGGTATGAGCAGTACTTC. Complete variable domain (other parts from reference TRBV7-3 and TRBJ2-7): GAGVSQTPSNKVTEKGKYVELRCDPISGHTALYWYRQSLGQGPEFLIYFQGTGAADDSGLPNDRFFAVRPEGSVSTLKIQRTERGDSAVYLCASSFEHGGYEQYFGPGTRLTVT.

The chain employs TRBV28 and TRBJ1-5; D is undetermined. Looked up from germline, CDR1 is MDHEN and CDR2 is SYDVKM. CDR3 length: 12 amino acids. V lost 7 bases to trimming and J lost 9 bases, with 13 bases between them. CDR3 region: CASTSVPRPQHF. The DNA for the CDR3 is TGTGCCAGCACCTCGGTCCCTCGGCCCCAGCATTTT.

CDR3 DNA: TGTGCCAGCAGTGGGACAGACGACAAATTCTCGGGGTTTGGCAATGAGCAGTTCTTC. Translated, it gives CASSGTDDKFSGFGNEQFF. V gene TRBV27 combines with J gene TRBJ2-1; 7 bases agree with TRBD1. Losses at the gene ends were 5 bases for V and 6 bases for J; bases not matched to a gene: 22. The CDR3 totals 19 residues. Germline CDR1 is MNHEY and CDR2 is SMNVEV (reference sequence).

The sample holds a few counts of this clone. V is TRBV5-6 and J is TRBJ1-5, with 8 bases matching TRBD1. The germline V gene encodes CDR1 SGHDT and CDR2 YYEEEE. The V and J ends lost 3 bases and 5 bases, in that order; junction bases with no gene match: 10. The CDR3 runs to 16 residues. CDR3 nucleotide sequence: TGTGCCAGCAGCTATATGGGGCAGGGGGCTCATCAGCCCCAGCATTTT. Translating gives CASSYMGQGAHQPQHF. Full variable domain (missing parts from reference TRBV5-6 and TRBJ1-5): DAGVTQSPTHLIKTRGQQVTLRCSPKSGHDTVSWYQQALGQGPQFIFQYYEEEERQRGNFPDRFSGHQFPNYSSELNVNALLLGDSALYLCASSYMGQGAHQPQHFGDGTRLSIL.

The CDR3 DNA reads TGTGCCAGGGGAGGACTAGCGGGAGTTAAGAGCACAGATACGCAGTATTTT. It translates to CARGGLAGVKSTDTQYF. The gene calls are TRBV2 and TRBJ2-3; TRBD2 aligns across 13 bases. This CDR3 is built from 17 residues. V lost 9 bases and J lost 0; bases outside the gene matches: 9. Germline CDR1 is SNHLY and CDR2 is FYNNEI.

The genes are TRBV5-4 and TRBJ2-7; TRBD2 aligns across 13 bases. Germline loops: CDR1 SGHNT, CDR2 YYREEE (reference sequence). The CDR3 runs to 15 residues. J lost 3 bases, V lost 4 bases, and 4 bases had no gene match. This CDR3 reads CASSEGLAGVYEQYF. The CDR3, as DNA: TGTGCCAGCAGCGAAGGACTAGCGGGAGTCTACGAGCAGTACTTC.

The CDR3 nucleotides read TGTGCCATCAGGGCTGGCGGGAGCGATGAGCAGTTCTTC. Amino acids: CAIRAGGSDEQFF. V is TRBV10-3 and J is TRBJ2-1; 7 bases match TRBD2. V was clipped by 6 bases and J by 8 bases; unmatched bases: 7. Germline loops: CDR1 ENHRY, CDR2 SYGVKD. This CDR3 is 13 amino acids long.

The gene calls are TRBV18 and TRBJ2-3; TRBD2 agrees at 8 bases. The CDR3 has 17 amino acids. In germline, CDR1 is KGHSH, CDR2 LQKENI. V was clipped by 0 bases and J by 1 base; unmatched bases: 6. The CDR3 loop reads CASSPPWLAGRTDTQYF. The CDR3 DNA follows: TGTGCCAGCTCACCACCGTGGCTAGCGGGCCGCACAGATACGCAGTATTTT.

The chain has TRBV5-1 and TRBJ1-6; 7 nucleotides align to TRBD1. Germline V lookup: CDR1 SGHRS, CDR2 YFSETQ. This CDR3 comprises 16 residues. Germline trimming cut 0 bases from V and 10 bases from J; bases unmatched to any gene: 10. Written as DNA, the CDR3 is TGCGCCAGCAGCTTGGCCCTTACAGGGGTTGCCTCACCCCTCCACTTT. It is translated as CASSLALTGVASPLHF. Full variable domain (outside the CDR3, taken from reference TRBV5-1 and TRBJ1-6): KAGVTQTPRYLIKTRGQQVTLSCSPISGHRSVSWYQQTPGQGLQFLFEYFSETQRNKGNFPGRFSGRQFSNSRSEMNVSTLELGDSALYLCASSLALTGVASPLHFGNGTRLTVT.

This clone was detected only a few times. The J gene is TRBJ1-1, the V gene TRBV28, with D perhaps TRBD1 (5 bases). CDR3 length: 14 amino acids. Germline lookup yields CDR1 MDHEN and CDR2 SYDVKM. Trimming removed 7 bases at V and 4 bases at J, with 16 bases between. The CDR3 nucleotides are TGTGCCAGCATGGTGGGGGGGTATGTCACTGAAGCTTTCTTT. Translation: CASMVGGYVTEAFF.